This TCR gamma chain emerged from a study of gammadelta T cells in human blood. This clone was detected a few times. The target antigen is unknown. TCRdb re-called clones from the RT-PCR reads via CATT. The sample lists 100 to 110 gamma-chain clones, approximately 12% occurring once. Trimming removed 2 bases from V and 1 base from J; junction bases left unmatched: 2. CDR1 and CDR2 from the germline V gene are VENAVY and YDSYNSRV. This CDR3 comprises 13 residues. Whole-study results and caveats: Polyclonal expansion of innate γδ T cells after birth appeared microbially driven.

The receptor comes from a human donor. The V call is TRGV8, the J call TRGJ1 or TRGJ2. The source material was non-Vgamma9Vdelta2 gamma-delta T cells from infant blood. CDR3 loop: CATWDKNYYKKLF. In nucleotides, the CDR3 is TGTGCCACCTGGGATAAAAATTATTATAAGAAACTCTTT.